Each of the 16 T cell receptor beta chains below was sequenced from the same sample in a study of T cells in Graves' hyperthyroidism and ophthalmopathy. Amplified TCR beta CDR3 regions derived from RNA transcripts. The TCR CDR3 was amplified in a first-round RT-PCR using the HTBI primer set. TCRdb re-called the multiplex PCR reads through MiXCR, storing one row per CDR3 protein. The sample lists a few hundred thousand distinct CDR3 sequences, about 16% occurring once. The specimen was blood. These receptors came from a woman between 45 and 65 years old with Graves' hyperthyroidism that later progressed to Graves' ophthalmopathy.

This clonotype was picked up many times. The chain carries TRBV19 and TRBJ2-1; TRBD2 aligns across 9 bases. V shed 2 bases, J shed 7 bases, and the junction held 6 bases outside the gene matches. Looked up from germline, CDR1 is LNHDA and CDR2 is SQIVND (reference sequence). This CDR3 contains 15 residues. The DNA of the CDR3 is TGTGCCAGTAGTATAACCGGGACTAGCTTGAATGAGCAGTTCTTC. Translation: CASSITGTSLNEQFF.

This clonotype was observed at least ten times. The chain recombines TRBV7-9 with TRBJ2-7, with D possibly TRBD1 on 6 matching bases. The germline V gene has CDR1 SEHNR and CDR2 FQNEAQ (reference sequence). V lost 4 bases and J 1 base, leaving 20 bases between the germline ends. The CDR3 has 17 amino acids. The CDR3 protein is CASSSIPGAATSYEQYF. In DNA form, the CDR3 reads TGTGCCAGCAGCTCCATCCCAGGGGCAGCAACTTCCTACGAGCAGTACTTC.

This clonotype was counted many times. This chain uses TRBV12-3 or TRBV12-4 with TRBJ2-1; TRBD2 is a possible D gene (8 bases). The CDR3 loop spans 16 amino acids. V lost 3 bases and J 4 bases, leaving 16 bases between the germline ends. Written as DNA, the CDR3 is TGTGCCAGCAGTTTTAGGCGGGGGGACAGATACAATGAGCAGTTCTTC. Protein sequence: CASSFRRGDRYNEQFF.

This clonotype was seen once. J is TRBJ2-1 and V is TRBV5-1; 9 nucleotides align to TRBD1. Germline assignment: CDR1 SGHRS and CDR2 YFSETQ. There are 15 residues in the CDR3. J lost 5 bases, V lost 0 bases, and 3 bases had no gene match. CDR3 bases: TGCGCCAGCAGCTTGGACAGGGGGCCCCACAATGAGCAGTTCTTC. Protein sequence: CASSLDRGPHNEQFF.

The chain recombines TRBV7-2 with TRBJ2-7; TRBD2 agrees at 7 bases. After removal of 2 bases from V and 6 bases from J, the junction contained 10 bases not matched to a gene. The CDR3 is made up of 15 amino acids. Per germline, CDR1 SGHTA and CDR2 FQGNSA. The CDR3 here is CASSLQAGRSLEQYF. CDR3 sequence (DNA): TGTGCCAGCAGCTTACAAGCGGGAAGGTCGCTCGAGCAGTACTTC. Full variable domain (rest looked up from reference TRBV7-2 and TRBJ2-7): GAGVSQSPSNKVTEKGKDVELRCDPISGHTALYWYRQSLGQGLEFLIYFQGNSAPDKSGLPSDRFSAERTGGSVSTLTIQRTQQEDSAVYLCASSLQAGRSLEQYFGPGTRLTVT.

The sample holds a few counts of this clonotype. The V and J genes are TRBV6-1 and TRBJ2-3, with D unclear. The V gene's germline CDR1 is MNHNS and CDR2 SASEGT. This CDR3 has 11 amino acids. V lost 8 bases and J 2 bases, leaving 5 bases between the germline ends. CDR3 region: CASGPTDTQYF. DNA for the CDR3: TGTGCCAGCGGGCCCACAGATACGCAGTATTTT.

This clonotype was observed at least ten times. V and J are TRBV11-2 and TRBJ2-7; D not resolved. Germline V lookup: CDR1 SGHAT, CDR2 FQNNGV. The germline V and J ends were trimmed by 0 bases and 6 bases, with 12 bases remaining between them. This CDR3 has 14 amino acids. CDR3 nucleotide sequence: TGTGCCAGCAGCTTAGATGGATCTCACGCCGAGCAGTACTTC. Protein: CASSLDGSHAEQYF.

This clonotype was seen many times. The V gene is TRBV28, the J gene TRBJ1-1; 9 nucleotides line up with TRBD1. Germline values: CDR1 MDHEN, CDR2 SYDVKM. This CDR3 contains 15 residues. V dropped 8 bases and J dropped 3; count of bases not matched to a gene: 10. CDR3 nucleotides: TGTGCCAGCTTCCAACAGGGGGCGCGGGACACTGAAGCTTTCTTT. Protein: CASFQQGARDTEAFF.

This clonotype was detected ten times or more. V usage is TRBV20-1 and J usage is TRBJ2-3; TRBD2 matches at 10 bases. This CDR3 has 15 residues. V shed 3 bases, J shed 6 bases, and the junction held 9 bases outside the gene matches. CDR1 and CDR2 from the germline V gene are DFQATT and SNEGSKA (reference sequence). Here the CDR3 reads CSASSSGRAMDTQYF. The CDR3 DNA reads TGCAGTGCTAGTTCCAGCGGGAGGGCCATGGATACGCAGTATTTT.

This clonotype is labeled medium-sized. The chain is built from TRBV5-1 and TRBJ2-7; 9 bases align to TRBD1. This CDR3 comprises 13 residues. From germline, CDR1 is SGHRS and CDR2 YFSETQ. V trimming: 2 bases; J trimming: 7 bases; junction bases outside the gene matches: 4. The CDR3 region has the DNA TGCGCCAGCAGCTTCGGACAGGGGAGGGAGCAGTACTTC. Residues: CASSFGQGREQYF.

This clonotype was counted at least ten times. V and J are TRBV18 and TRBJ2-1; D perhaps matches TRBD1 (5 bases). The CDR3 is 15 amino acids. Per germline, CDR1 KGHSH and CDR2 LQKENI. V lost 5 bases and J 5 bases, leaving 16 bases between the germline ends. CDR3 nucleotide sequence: TGTGCCAGCTCAGCCTTGGGGCCTGGGGACAATGAGCAGTTCTTC. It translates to CASSALGPGDNEQFF.

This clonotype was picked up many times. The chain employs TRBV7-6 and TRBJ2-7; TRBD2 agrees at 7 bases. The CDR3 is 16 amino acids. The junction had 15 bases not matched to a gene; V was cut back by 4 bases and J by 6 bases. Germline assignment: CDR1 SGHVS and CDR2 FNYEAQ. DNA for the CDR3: TGTGCCAGCAGCTCTACGTCCGGGAGGCAGTACGGCGAGCAGTACTTC. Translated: CASSSTSGRQYGEQYF.

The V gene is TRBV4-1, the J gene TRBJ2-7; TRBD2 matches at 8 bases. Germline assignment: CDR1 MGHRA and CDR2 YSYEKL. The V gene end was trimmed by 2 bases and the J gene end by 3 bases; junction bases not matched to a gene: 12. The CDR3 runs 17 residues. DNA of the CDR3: TGCGCCAGCAGCCAAAGTCCGGCTAGCGGGTTGATCTACGAGCAGTACTTC. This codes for CASSQSPASGLIYEQYF.

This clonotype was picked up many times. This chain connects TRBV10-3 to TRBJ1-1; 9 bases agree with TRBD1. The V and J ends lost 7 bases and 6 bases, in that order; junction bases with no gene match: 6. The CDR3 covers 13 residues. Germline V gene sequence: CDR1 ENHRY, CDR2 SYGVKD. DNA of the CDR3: TGTGCCATCAATGCGGGACAGGGACCTGAAGCTTTCTTT. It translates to CAINAGQGPEAFF.

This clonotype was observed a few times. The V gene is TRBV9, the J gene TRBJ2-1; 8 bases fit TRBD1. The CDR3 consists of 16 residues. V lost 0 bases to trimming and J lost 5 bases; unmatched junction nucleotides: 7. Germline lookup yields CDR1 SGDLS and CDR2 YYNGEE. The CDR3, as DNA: TGTGCCAGCAGCGTAGATCCGCAGGGGGCGAACAATGAGCAGTTCTTC. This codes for CASSVDPQGANNEQFF. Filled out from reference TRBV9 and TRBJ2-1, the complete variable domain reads DSGVTQTPKHLITATGQRVTLRCSPRSGDLSVYWYQQSLDQGLQFLIQYYNGEERAKGNILERFSAQQFPDLHSELNLSSLELGDSALYFCASSVDPQGANNEQFFGPGTRLTVL.

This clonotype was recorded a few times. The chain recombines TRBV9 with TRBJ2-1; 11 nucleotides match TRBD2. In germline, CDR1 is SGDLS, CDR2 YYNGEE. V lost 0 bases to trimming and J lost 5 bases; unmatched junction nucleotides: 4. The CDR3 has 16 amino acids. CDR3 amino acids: CASSVGGTSGDNEQFF. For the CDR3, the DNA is TGTGCCAGCAGCGTAGGTGGGACTAGCGGAGACAATGAGCAGTTCTTC.